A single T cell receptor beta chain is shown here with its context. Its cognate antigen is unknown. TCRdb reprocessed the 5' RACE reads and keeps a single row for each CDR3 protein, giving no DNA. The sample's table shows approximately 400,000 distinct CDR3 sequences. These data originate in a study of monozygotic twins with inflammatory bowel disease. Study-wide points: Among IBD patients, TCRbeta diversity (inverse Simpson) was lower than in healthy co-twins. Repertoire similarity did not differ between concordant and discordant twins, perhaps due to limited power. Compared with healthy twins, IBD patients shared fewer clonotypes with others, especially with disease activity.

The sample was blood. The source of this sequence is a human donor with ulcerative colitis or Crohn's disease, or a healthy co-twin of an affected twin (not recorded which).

The CDR3 loop reads CSASLGTNTGELFF. This chain connects TRBV20-1 to TRBJ2-2; no DNA is available, so the TRBD2 call from TCRdb remains unchecked. CDR1 and CDR2 (germline): DFQATT, SNEGSKA (reference sequence). The CDR3 loop spans 14 amino acids.